The present TCR beta chain was sequenced within a study of T-cell reconstitution after alpha-beta-depleted transplantation in children. The CDR3 has 15 amino acids. J was trimmed by 3 bases and V by 6 bases; bases with no gene match: 7. A library of TCRbeta sequences, prepared with unique molecular identifiers, was generated. TCRdb called the PCR reads again in MiXCR, with one record for every CDR3 protein. The sample carries around 670,000 distinct CDR3 sequences, about an eighth recorded once. Regarding the study as a whole: The authors attributed T-cell counts and diversity one year after transplant mostly to newly produced T cells. TCRbeta diversity was high at day 60 in some patients (a result of surviving recipient T cells and thymic progenitors). Several hundred graft clones that had expanded were reportedly the source of alpha-beta T cells about two months after transplant.

This clonotype has a count of ten or more. Its target is unknown. The sequence came from a girl aged 2 to 10 with congenital amegakaryocytic thrombocytopenia, due to receive a stem cell transplant. The sequencing here drew on PBMCs, taken before TCRalphabeta/CD19-depleted stem cell transplant. The chain couples TRBV12-3 or TRBV12-4 to TRBJ2-5; TRBD2 agrees at 10 bases. CDR3 sequence: CASSPDGLAEETQYF. In DNA, the CDR3 is TGTGCCAGCAGCCCGGATGGACTAGCGGAAGAGACCCAGTACTTC.